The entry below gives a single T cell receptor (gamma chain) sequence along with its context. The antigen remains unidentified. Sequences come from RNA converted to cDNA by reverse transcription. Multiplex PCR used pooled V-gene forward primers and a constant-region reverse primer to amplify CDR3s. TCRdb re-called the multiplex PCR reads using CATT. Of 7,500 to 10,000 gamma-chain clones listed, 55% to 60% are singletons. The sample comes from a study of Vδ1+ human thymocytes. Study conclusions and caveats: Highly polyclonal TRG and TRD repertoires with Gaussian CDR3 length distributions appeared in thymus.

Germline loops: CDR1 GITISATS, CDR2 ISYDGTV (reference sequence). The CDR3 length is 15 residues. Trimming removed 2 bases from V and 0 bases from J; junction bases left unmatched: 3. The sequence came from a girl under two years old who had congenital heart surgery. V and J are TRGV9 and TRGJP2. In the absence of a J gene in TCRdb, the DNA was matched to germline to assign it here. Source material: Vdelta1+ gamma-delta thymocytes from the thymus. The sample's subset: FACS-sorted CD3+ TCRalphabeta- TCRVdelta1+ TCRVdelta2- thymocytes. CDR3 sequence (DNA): TGTGCCTTGTGGGAGGGCGATAGTAGTGATTGGATCAAGACGTTT. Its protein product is CALWEGDSSDWIKTF.